These 18 T cell receptor beta chains came from one sample sequenced in a study of early T cells in non-severe SARS-CoV-2 infection. TCRdb passed the 5' RACE reads through MiXCR, listing each CDR3 protein once. Counted here are under 60,000 distinct CDR3 sequences, around 9.3% occurring once; the ten biggest clones make up roughly 4.8%. Sequenced sample: whole blood. These receptors all come from an adult who was a healthcare worker with PCR-confirmed SARS-CoV-2 infection or an uninfected control (not recorded which).

This clonotype has more than one count but fewer than ten. V and J are TRBV10-3 and TRBJ2-1; 8 bases fit TRBD2. J lost 10 bases, V lost 11 bases, and 7 bases had no gene match. The CDR3 loop spans 11 amino acids. Germline V CDR1 and CDR2: ENHRY, SYGVKD. The CDR3 sequence: CAVERENEQFF. Here the CDR3 DNA reads TGTGCCGTAGAGCGGGAGAACGAGCAGTTCTTC.

To note about this clonotype: A read error is possible here, since a much larger clone lies one base away. The V gene is TRBV29-1, the J gene TRBJ1-4; tentative D call: TRBD1 (5 bases). The CDR3 is 13 amino acids. The germline CDR1 and CDR2 sequences are SQVTM and ANQGSEA. The CDR3 nucleotides read TGCAGCGTAGCCAGTCCCGGGGGTGAAAAACTGATTTTT. Translating it yields CSVASPGGEKLIF.

This chain links TRBV6-4 with TRBJ2-1, with 9 bases fitting TRBD2. The germline V gene has CDR1 MRHNA and CDR2 SNTAGT. The CDR3 is 15 amino acids. J gave up 4 bases and V 5 bases, and 6 bases lay outside the gene matches. CDR3 sequence: CASSLTSGPYNEQFF. The CDR3 DNA follows: TGTGCCAGCAGTCTAACTAGCGGGCCTTACAATGAGCAGTTCTTC.

This clonotype was counted at least ten times. The gene calls are TRBV23-1 and TRBJ1-4; a possible D gene is TRBD1 (5 bases). TRBV23-1 is treated as an ORF (open reading frame) with a function not yet certain. V was trimmed by 3 bases and J by 8 bases, leaving 19 bases between them. The CDR3 runs to 16 residues. Written as DNA, the CDR3 is TGCGCCAGCAGTCATTCCGGGGCTAGAGTCGAAGAAAAACTGTTTTTT. It yields the protein CASSHSGARVEEKLFF.

This clonotype occurred many times. This chain connects TRBV3-1 to TRBJ2-1; D tentatively reads TRBD1 or TRBD2 (5 bases each). The CDR3 extends over 14 amino acids. The germline CDR1 and CDR2 sequences are LGHDT and YNNKEL (reference sequence). V gave up 2 bases and J gave up 6 bases, with 11 bases separating them. As DNA, the CDR3 is TGTGCCAGCAGCCAAATGGGTGGGGGCAATGAGCAGTTCTTC. This codes for CASSQMGGGNEQFF.

This clonotype was detected many times. The rearrangement uses TRBV9 and TRBJ2-5; D may be TRBD2 (5 bases). This CDR3 has 15 residues. V lost 0 bases and J 5 bases, leaving 14 bases between the germline ends. The V gene's germline CDR1 is SGDLS and CDR2 YYNGEE. CDR3: CASSVGLAGPETQYF. The DNA of the CDR3 is TGTGCCAGCAGCGTAGGTCTAGCCGGCCCCGAGACCCAGTACTTC.

This clonotype was observed at least ten times. The V call is TRBV11-1, the J call TRBJ2-7, with a weak D call TRBD2 (5 bases). The V end was cut by 3 bases, the J end by 0 bases, with 12 bases between. The CDR3 length is 15 residues. The germline CDR1 and CDR2 sequences are SGHAT and FQDESV (reference sequence). CDR3 nucleotide sequence: TGTGCCAGCAGCTTTATATCGGACTCCTCCTACGAGCAGTACTTC. Encoded protein: CASSFISDSSYEQYF.

This clonotype was observed many times. The rearrangement uses TRBV6-2 or TRBV6-3 and TRBJ2-2; D uncertain. The CDR3 is 13 residues long. Germline V gene data show CDR1 as MNHEY and CDR2 as SVGEGT. Between the trimmed V and J ends, which lost 8 bases and 1 base, there was a span of 8 bases. The CDR3, as DNA: TGTGCCAGCCTGAGACAGAACACCGGGGAGCTGTTTTTT. Translation: CASLRQNTGELFF.

This clonotype was counted between two and nine times. This sequence joins TRBV4-3 and TRBJ1-2; 7 nucleotides line up with TRBD1. The V and J ends lost 7 bases and 4 bases, in that order; junction bases with no gene match: 15. Germline assignment: CDR1 LGHNA and CDR2 YSLEER. There are 16 residues in the CDR3. CDR3 coding DNA: TGCGCCAGCACCCCCGGAACCGTGACAGGGCCCTATGGCTACACCTTC. It specifies CASTPGTVTGPYGYTF.

This rearrangement joins TRBV5-4 to TRBJ2-3; 7 bases line up with TRBD2. The CDR3 runs to 15 residues. After removal of 5 bases from V and 6 bases from J, the junction contained 12 bases not matched to a gene. The germline V gene has CDR1 SGHNT and CDR2 YYREEE (reference sequence). The CDR3 region is CASSQTAGPHDTQYF. The CDR3 nucleotides are TGTGCCAGCAGTCAAACAGCGGGACCCCACGATACGCAGTATTTT.

In this sample, this clonotype turned up a few times. At one end, the junction sequence differs from germline, possibly due to a read error. This chain links TRBV12-3 or TRBV12-4 with TRBJ2-7, with 7 bases aligning to TRBD2. CDR3 length: 12 residues. Written as DNA, the CDR3 is TGTGCCAGCAGTTTAGCGGAAACCGGACTAGTCTTC. Encoded protein: CASSLAETGLVF.

This clonotype appeared a few times. This rearrangement joins TRBV4-3 to TRBJ1-1; the match to TRBD1 covers 8 bases. The CDR3 length is 15 residues. Per the germline V gene, CDR1 is LGHNA and CDR2 is YSLEER. Germline trimming cut 3 bases from V and 1 base from J; bases unmatched to any gene: 4. The CDR3: CASSHQGASNTEAFF. The CDR3 nucleotides read TGCGCCAGCAGCCATCAGGGGGCCTCGAACACTGAAGCTTTCTTT.

This clonotype appeared many times. CDR3 loop: CATGTSGEYEQYF. The CDR3 region has the DNA TGTGCCACTGGGACTAGCGGGGAATACGAGCAGTACTTC. The chain combines TRBV10-3 with TRBJ2-7; 13 bases are a match to TRBD2. The junction had 4 bases not matched to a gene; V was cut back by 10 bases and J by 4 bases. The CDR3 runs to 13 residues. CDR1 is ENHRY and CDR2 is SYGVKD in the germline V gene.

This clonotype has a handful of counts. The chain employs TRBV2 and TRBJ2-2; D is ambiguous. V was cut by 10 bases and J by 2 bases, with 17 bases left in between. The V gene's germline CDR1 is SNHLY and CDR2 FYNNEI. The CDR3 has 15 residues. CDR3 protein: CATSVDRGNTGELFF. Here the CDR3 DNA reads TGTGCCACCTCGGTTGACCGAGGAAACACCGGGGAGCTGTTTTTT.

This clonotype was recorded many times. CDR3 residues: CASSRDRAKNIQYF. The CDR3 DNA reads TGTGCCAGCAGTAGAGATCGGGCCAAAAACATTCAGTACTTC. The gene calls are TRBV6-2 or TRBV6-3 and TRBJ2-4; D is uncertain. Deletions cut 5 bases from V and 1 base from J, with 9 bases between. The CDR3 length is 14 residues. Germline CDR1 is MNHEY and CDR2 is SVGEGT.

This clonotype has only a few counts. V and J are TRBV20-1 and TRBJ2-1; 7 bases align to TRBD2. In germline, CDR1 is DFQATT, CDR2 SNEGSKA (reference sequence). V was pared by 6 bases and J by 9 bases, with 11 bases of the junction left unmatched. The CDR3 covers 13 residues. CDR3 region: CSATFRREGEQFF. CDR3 sequence (DNA): TGCAGTGCCACTTTTAGGAGGGAGGGTGAGCAGTTCTTC.

This chain uses TRBV11-1 with TRBJ2-1; D remains ambiguous. V lost 5 bases and J 0 bases, leaving 11 bases between the germline ends. CDR1 is SGHAT, CDR2 FQDESV, per germline (reference sequence). The CDR3 sequence is 15 residues long. CDR3: CASSVSVSSYNEQFF. CDR3 sequence (DNA): TGTGCCAGCAGCGTCTCGGTGAGCTCCTACAATGAGCAGTTCTTC.

The table lists this clonotype with many counts. The chain carries TRBV7-8 and TRBJ1-2; no reliable D call. CDR3 length: 15 residues. Germline V CDR1 and CDR2: SGHVS, FQNEAQ. Trimming cost V 1 base and J 3 bases, with 12 bases left between them. Here the CDR3 reads CASSLDEGSYYGYTF. In DNA, the CDR3 is TGTGCCAGCAGCTTAGATGAGGGATCGTACTATGGCTACACCTTC.